The T cell receptor beta chain described here comes from a study of cytomegalovirus exposure and HLA in healthy donors. Study-level background: Inside one of the first data releases sat around 80 million unique TCRs taken from HLA-typed donors.

Vbeta (60) and Jbeta (13) primers were used in the PCR. Here immunoSEQ multiplex PCR was the method, and the copy in TCRdb shows in-frame clones only, minus some. Seen here are approximately 160,000 clones, 84% observed once, and the top ten hold 4% to 6%. Overall study results and limits: Earlier findings revealed that most TCR beta V segments proved productive either about 90% or about 30% of the time. Cytomegalovirus association was assigned to more than 150 TCR beta chains. Presence/absence analysis assumed near-uniform sequencing depth across donors.

In the case of this clone: Its antigen is not identified.

Trimming pared 1 base from V and 6 bases from J, leaving 12 bases between. Germline V lookup: CDR1 KGHSH, CDR2 LQKENI. The length of the CDR3 is 15 residues. The sample taken for sequencing was PBMCs. J is TRBJ1-4 and V is TRBV18, with unresolved D. The clonotype was recovered from a girl under 18 in good health and CMV-seropositive. CDR3 amino acids: CASSPRGRQDEKLFF. The CDR3 region has the DNA TGTGCCAGCTCACCACGAGGGAGGCAGGATGAAAAACTGTTTTTT.